This T cell receptor (beta chain) was identified in a study of blood T cell repertoires in COVID-19. Study as a whole: PBMCs, B-cell-depleted T cells, or T cells provided the cDNA or gDNA that made up the material.

Method: immunoSEQ multiplex PCR; TCRdb's copy keeps in-frame clones and lacks some. In the table there are 50,000 to 65,000 clones, roughly 90% of which are singletons. CDR3 length equals 15 residues. Germline V lookup: CDR1 SGHVS, CDR2 FNYEAQ. V lost 2 bases, J lost 3 bases, and 13 bases lay in between. Source material: peripheral blood. This TCR was recovered from a man aged 45-60 years with acute or convalescent COVID-19. This chain joins TRBV7-6 and TRBJ1-2; D is perhaps TRBD1 (6 bases). The CDR3 DNA is TGTGCCAGCAGCTTATCGACAGGAGGCTACTATGGCTACACCTTC. Encoded protein: CASSLSTGGYYGYTF.